The entry below gives a single T cell receptor (beta chain) sequence along with its context. The antigen is not known. This CDR3 has 17 amino acids. V lost 3 bases and J lost 1, with 18 bases in between. Germline V gene sequence: CDR1 SGHRS, CDR2 YFSETQ. Assay: immunoSEQ multiplex PCR; the TCRdb copy retains only in-frame clones and omits some. This sample has about 88,000 clones, with 75% to 95% found just once. The data belong to a study of graft-versus-host responses after intestinal transplantation. The source of this sequence is a human donor who was the organ donor for an intestinal transplant. Sequenced here: unstimulated CD4+ T cells sorted from spleen or lymph node cells, sampled before transplant. The chain recombines TRBV5-1 with TRBJ2-3; possible D gene TRBD2, 6 bases. CDR3 nucleotide sequence: TGCGCCAGCAGCTCAAGGGGCGGGGCGCGGGGCACAGATACGCAGTATTTT. This translates into CASSSRGGARGTDTQYF.